This TCR beta chain is from a study of blood T cells in healthy people across ages. The study's findings and limits: It was found that TCR beta diversity correlated strongly with the percentage of naive T cells.

In regard to this clonotype: Its antigen is as yet unknown. A junction end diverges from the germline sequence, so it may reflect a read error.

A second PCR, run for 7 to 11 cycles, used a sample-barcoded 5' primer plus a J-beta primer mix. Each CDR3 protein gets one entry after TCRdb re-called the 5' RACE reads with MiXCR. The table shows about 830,000 distinct CDR3 sequences, with roughly 50% occurring only once. This clonotype was obtained from a man aged 25 to 40 in good health. The specimen was blood.

The chain's CDR3 is CASRSGSAKDIQYF. The CDR3 DNA is TGTGCCAGCAGGTCAGGGTCAGCCAAAGACATTCAGTACTTC. V gene TRBV11-2 combines with J gene TRBJ2-4, with a possible D match to TRBD1 (5 bases). Per the germline V gene, CDR1 is SGHAT and CDR2 is FQNNGV. This CDR3 is built from 14 residues. Full variable domain (remainder filled in from reference TRBV11-2 and TRBJ2-4): EAGVAQSPRYKIIEKRQSVAFWCNPISGHATLYWYQQILGQGPKLLIQFQNNGVVDDSQLPKDRFSAERLKGVDSTLKIQPAKLEDSAVYLCASRSGSAKDIQYFGAGTRLSVL.